The 32 T cell receptor beta chains given below trace back to one sample, sequenced in a study of OX40 agonist ivuxolimab in advanced cancers. Produced via immunoSEQ multiplex PCR; TCRdb's table is partial and in-frame only. This table holds 47,000 or so clones, 70% to 90% found once. The material was CD4+ or CD8+ T cells sorted from blood, obtained in a trial of the OX40 agonist ivuxolimab. The receptors shown here come from an adult with an advanced solid tumor such as melanoma, head and neck, liver or kidney cancer.

This sequence joins TRBV28 and TRBJ2-3; no reliable D call. Germline loops: CDR1 MDHEN, CDR2 SYDVKM. This CDR3 has 13 residues. V was cut by 3 bases and J by 5 bases, with 9 bases left in between. The CDR3: CASSFPVGDTQYF. CDR3 sequence (DNA): TGTGCCAGCAGTTTTCCAGTGGGAGATACGCAGTATTTT.

The DNA for the CDR3 is TGTGCCAGCAGCGAAGAGGACAGGGGGTCCTACAATGAGCAGTTCTTC. Protein sequence: CASSEEDRGSYNEQFF. This sequence joins TRBV9 and TRBJ2-1; 10 bases agree with TRBD1. The CDR3 has 16 residues. The V and J ends lost 3 bases and 1 base, in that order; junction bases with no gene match: 4. Germline V gives CDR1 SGDLS, CDR2 YYNGEE.

The chain uses TRBV7-9 and TRBJ2-7; TRBD1 matches 11 bases. The CDR3 is 14 residues long. V lost 5 bases and J lost 3; bases outside the gene matches: 3. Per germline, CDR1 SEHNR and CDR2 FQNEAQ (reference sequence). CDR3 in DNA: TGTGCCAGCAGCCCGGGACAGGGGGTCTACGAGCAGTACTTC. Translated, it gives CASSPGQGVYEQYF.

The rearrangement links TRBV19 to TRBJ2-3, with D unresolved. V was pared by 5 bases and J by 2 bases, with 11 bases between. Germline assignment: CDR1 LNHDA and CDR2 SQIVND (reference sequence). The CDR3 is made up of 14 amino acids. The CDR3 coding sequence is TGTGCCAGTAGTCCCCGGTTTAACACAGATACGCAGTATTTT. Residues: CASSPRFNTDTQYF.

The chain couples TRBV6-1 to TRBJ1-1; D ambiguous. Trimming pared 0 bases from V and 6 bases from J, leaving 8 bases between. Looked up from germline, CDR1 is MNHNS and CDR2 is SASEGT. The CDR3 contains 13 residues. In nucleotides, the CDR3 is TGTGCCAGCAGTGAAGCGGCAGGCTCTGAAGCTTTCTTT. Its translation: CASSEAAGSEAFF.

The chain carries TRBV6-1 and TRBJ2-3; no clear D gene. Trimming cost V 4 bases and J 5 bases, with 19 bases left between them. The germline V gene has CDR1 MNHNS and CDR2 SASEGT. The CDR3 contains 16 residues. The CDR3 sequence: CASSVGSSYRGDTQYF. CDR3 bases: TGTGCCAGCAGTGTCGGGTCTTCCTACCGCGGAGATACGCAGTATTTT.

The chain uses TRBV5-4 and TRBJ2-1; D not certain. CDR1 is SGHNT, CDR2 YYREEE, per germline (reference sequence). This CDR3 is 15 amino acids long. V lost 2 bases, J lost 0 bases, and 9 bases lay in between. The CDR3 reads CASSFFQSSYNEQFF. The CDR3 nucleotides are TGTGCCAGCAGCTTTTTTCAGAGCTCCTACAATGAGCAGTTCTTC.

This chain connects TRBV5-4 to TRBJ2-7; 11 bases map to TRBD2. Germline trimming cut 0 bases from V and 7 bases from J; bases unmatched to any gene: 6. CDR1 SGHNT and CDR2 YYREEE come from the germline V gene (reference sequence). There are 15 residues in the CDR3. The CDR3 coding sequence is TGTGCCAGCAGCTTGGGACTAGCGGGGCGGGGGGAGCAGTACTTC. Translation: CASSLGLAGRGEQYF.

The chain combines TRBV9 with TRBJ1-1; D not resolved. Per the germline V gene, CDR1 is SGDLS and CDR2 is YYNGEE. Trimming shortened V by 0 bases and J by 7 bases, and 7 bases separated the two germline ends. CDR3 size: 12 residues. As DNA, the CDR3 is TGTGCCAGCAGCGTAGCGGCGGGTGAAGCTTTCTTT. Its protein product is CASSVAAGEAFF.

The CDR3 DNA follows: TGTGCCAGCAGCGTCCATAGCGGGGGGGGCCTCGAGCAGTACTTC. Translating it yields CASSVHSGGGLEQYF. The gene calls are TRBV9 and TRBJ2-7, with 11 positions matching TRBD2. With V trimmed by 2 bases and J by 6 bases, 7 bases remained unmatched. The germline CDR1 and CDR2 sequences are SGDLS and YYNGEE. This CDR3 contains 15 residues.

V gene TRBV19 combines with J gene TRBJ2-7; TRBD1 matches 7 bases. Germline loops: CDR1 LNHDA, CDR2 SQIVND (reference sequence). This CDR3 has 14 amino acids. Unmatched junction bases numbered 2, after V lost 1 base and J lost 2 bases. CDR3 amino acids: CASSIVDRAYEQYF. CDR3 in DNA: TGTGCCAGTAGTATAGTTGACAGGGCCTACGAGCAGTACTTC.

This clone has only a few counts. The CDR3 sequence: CASSLGLAGGVEQFF. For the CDR3, the DNA is TGTGCCAGCAGCTTGGGACTAGCGGGGGGTGTAGAGCAGTTCTTC. This chain uses TRBV5-6 with TRBJ2-1, with 13 bases that match TRBD2. Germline CDR1 reads SGHDT; CDR2 reads YYEEEE. V lost 0 bases to trimming and J lost 10 bases; unmatched junction nucleotides: 4. The CDR3 runs 15 residues.

The chain links TRBV6-1 to TRBJ2-3, with 11 bases fitting TRBD2. J was trimmed by 7 bases and V by 4 bases; bases with no gene match: 7. This CDR3 has 15 residues. Germline values: CDR1 MNHNS, CDR2 SASEGT. This chain's CDR3 is CASSGRLAGTHTQYF. The DNA for the CDR3 is TGTGCCAGCAGTGGTCGACTAGCGGGGACGCATACGCAGTATTTT.

The chain employs TRBV4-1 and TRBJ2-5, with 8 bases identical to TRBD2. The CDR3 is made up of 17 amino acids. V gave up 0 bases and J gave up 2 bases; unmatched junction bases: 8. From germline, CDR1 is MGHRA and CDR2 YSYEKL. DNA of the CDR3: TGCGCCAGCAGCCAAGATCGCTCCGGGGGGGCGCAAGAGACCCAGTACTTC. The encoded protein is CASSQDRSGGAQETQYF.

This chain connects TRBV7-7 to TRBJ2-1; TRBD1 matches at 7 bases. V dropped 1 base and J dropped 4; count of bases not matched to a gene: 7. The CDR3 has 16 amino acids. Germline-derived CDR1 and CDR2 are SSHAT and FNYEAQ (reference sequence). DNA of the CDR3: TGTGCCAGCAGCTTAGATGGCAGGGGGTCGTACAATGAGCAGTTCTTC. Its translation: CASSLDGRGSYNEQFF. The whole variable domain, remainder taken from reference TRBV7-7 and TRBJ2-1, is GAGVSQSPRYKVTKRGQDVTLRCDPISSHATLYWYQQALGQGPEFLTYFNYEAQPDKSGLPSDRFSAERPEGSISTLTIQRTEQRDSAMYRCASSLDGRGSYNEQFFGPGTRLTVL.

The chain is built from TRBV29-1 and TRBJ1-1, with D uncertain. There are 11 residues in the CDR3. The germline V gene has CDR1 SQVTM and CDR2 ANQGSEA. V lost 7 bases, J lost 4 bases, and 10 bases lay in between. The CDR3 region is CSGTLGTEAFF. The CDR3 DNA is TGCAGCGGGACTCTAGGCACTGAAGCTTTCTTT.

The V gene is TRBV7-2, the J gene TRBJ2-7; TRBD2 aligns across 7 bases. CDR3 length: 17 amino acids. CDR1 is SGHTA, CDR2 FQGNSA, per germline. Trimming at V came to 1 base and at J to 0 bases, leaving 9 bases not matched to a gene. The CDR3 nucleotides read TGTGCCAGCAGCTTAGATTACGAGCGGGGTCGCTCCTACGAGCAGTACTTC. Residues: CASSLDYERGRSYEQYF.

The V gene is TRBV12-1, the J gene TRBJ2-7; the DNA was not used to check the table's D call, TRBD2. TRBV12-1 is a known pseudogene. The CDR3 totals 15 residues. Here the CDR3 DNA reads TGTGCCAGCAGCTCCAAAAGAGATAGCCCGTACGAGCAGTACTTC. It translates to CASSSKRDSPYEQYF.

The CDR3: CASSLGASSYNEQFF. The CDR3 nucleotides are TGTGCCAGCAGCTTGGGCGCGAGCTCCTACAATGAGCAGTTCTTC. The J gene is TRBJ2-1, the V gene TRBV11-1, with unresolved D. The germline V gene encodes CDR1 SGHAT and CDR2 FQDESV (reference sequence). Trimming removed 3 bases from V and 0 bases from J, with 9 bases in between. The CDR3 contains 15 residues. The whole variable domain, remainder taken from reference TRBV11-1 and TRBJ2-1, is EAEVAQSPRYKITEKSQAVAFWCDPISGHATLYWYRQILGQGPELLVQFQDESVVDDSQLPKDRFSAERLKGVDSTLKIQPAELGDSAMYLCASSLGASSYNEQFFGPGTRLTVL.

This clone was seen just once. The J gene is TRBJ1-5, the V gene TRBV4-1; 7 bases map to TRBD1. V lost 1 base and J lost 7; bases outside the gene matches: 7. Per germline, CDR1 MGHRA and CDR2 YSYEKL. The CDR3 is 15 residues long. The CDR3 region has the DNA TGCGCCAGCAGCCAAGTTACAGGGGTGAGGCAGCCCCAGCATTTT. Translation gives CASSQVTGVRQPQHF.

The chain has TRBV9 and TRBJ2-7, with 9 positions matching TRBD1. V was clipped by 3 bases and J by 3 bases; unmatched bases: 4. The germline CDR1 and CDR2 sequences are SGDLS and YYNGEE. The CDR3 contains 14 residues. The CDR3 nucleotides are TGTGCCAGCAGCGCGGGGGGACAGGGCTACGAGCAGTACTTC. Protein product: CASSAGGQGYEQYF.

Details on this clone: Other DNA sequences within the sample encode an identical CDR3. The V call is TRBV4-3, the J call TRBJ2-1; TRBD1 agrees at 9 bases. The ends lost 3 bases at V and 6 bases at J; junction bases unmatched: 3. Germline V gives CDR1 LGHNA, CDR2 YSLEER. The CDR3 extends over 14 amino acids. The CDR3 nucleotides are TGCGCCAGCAGCCAGGGACAGGGAGGCAATGAGCAGTTCTTC. It translates to CASSQGQGGNEQFF.

Only one count was recorded for this clone. The rearrangement joins TRBV7-9 to TRBJ2-5, with TRBD1 identical over 8 bases. The trim removed 5 bases at V and 3 bases at J, leaving 11 bases unmatched. CDR1 and CDR2 from the germline V gene are SEHNR and FQNEAQ (reference sequence). The length of the CDR3 is 16 residues. CDR3 sequence: CASSTRTGKSEETQYF. CDR3 coding DNA: TGTGCCAGCAGCACCAGGACAGGGAAGAGTGAAGAGACCCAGTACTTC.

V gene TRBV7-9 combines with J gene TRBJ1-2; maybe TRBD1 (6 bases). CDR3 length: 13 residues. V lost 5 bases and J lost 7, with 14 bases in between. Germline V CDR1 and CDR2: SEHNR, FQNEAQ (reference sequence). CDR3 residues: CASSPGGAGGYTF. CDR3 nucleotides: TGTGCCAGCAGCCCGGGGGGGGCCGGTGGCTACACCTTC.

V gene TRBV9 combines with J gene TRBJ2-7, with 7 nucleotides matching TRBD2. V was pared by 2 bases and J by 5 bases, with 10 bases of the junction left unmatched. Per the germline V gene, CDR1 is SGDLS and CDR2 is YYNGEE. The CDR3 is made up of 15 amino acids. This chain's CDR3 is CASSVSGTTTDEQYF. The DNA for the CDR3 is TGTGCCAGCAGCGTCTCCGGGACTACCACCGACGAGCAGTACTTC.

This clone is medium-sized (0.01 to 0.1%) by share. The chain links TRBV4-2 to TRBJ2-7; D is unclear. Germline CDR1 and CDR2: LGHNA and YNFKEQ. Trimming took off 0 bases at V and 1 base at J, with 4 bases between the two ends. The CDR3 extends over 13 amino acids. CDR3 DNA: TGTGCCAGCAGCCAAGACGGGTCCTACGAGCAGTACTTC. As protein: CASSQDGSYEQYF.

This clone showed up just once. The chain uses TRBV9 and TRBJ2-1, with TRBD2 identical over 9 bases. The CDR3 runs to 17 residues. The junction had 5 bases not matched to a gene; V was cut back by 0 bases and J by 1 base. From germline, CDR1 is SGDLS and CDR2 YYNGEE. The CDR3 sequence is CASSVVGSGGSYNEQFF. The CDR3 DNA sequence: TGTGCCAGCAGCGTAGTGGGGAGCGGGGGGTCCTACAATGAGCAGTTCTTC.

Details on this clone: Mismatch with germline at one junction end may stem from a read error. The V call is TRBV7-9, the J call TRBJ1-5; no clear D. Looked up from germline, CDR1 is SEHNR and CDR2 is FQNEAQ (reference sequence). This CDR3 comprises 15 residues. DNA of the CDR3: TGTGCCGGCAGCACGACCAGTTCTAGCAATCAGCCCCAGCATTTT. This gives the protein CAGSTTSSSNQPQHF.

The chain employs TRBV6-5 and TRBJ1-3, with 8 positions matching TRBD1. V trimming: 5 bases; J trimming: 4 bases; junction bases outside the gene matches: 7. CDR3 length equals 15 residues. CDR1 and CDR2 from the germline V gene are MNHEY and SVGAGI. CDR3 nucleotides: TGTGCCAGCAGTCCCGACAGGGGCGGCGGAAACACCATATATTTT. Protein product: CASSPDRGGGNTIYF.

As to this clone: Distinct nucleotide sequences in the sample also encode this CDR3. This sequence joins TRBV29-1 and TRBJ1-1; D perhaps matches TRBD1 (5 bases). V dropped 6 bases and J dropped 5 bases, with 19 bases sitting between them. The CDR3 has 14 amino acids. The germline gives CDR1 SQVTM, CDR2 ANQGSEA. Here the CDR3 reads CSVLPGGTGTEAFF. CDR3 in DNA: TGCAGCGTCCTTCCGGGAGGGACGGGTACTGAAGCTTTCTTT.

The chain links TRBV19 to TRBJ2-1, with D hard to call. The CDR3 extends over 14 amino acids. V was cut by 5 bases and J by 9 bases, with 17 bases left in between. In germline, CDR1 is LNHDA, CDR2 SQIVND (reference sequence). CDR3 DNA sequence: TGTGCCAGTAGTTGGAAAAAGTCGCGAGGTGAGCAGTTCTTC. Translation gives CASSWKKSRGEQFF.

The chain links TRBV7-6 to TRBJ2-1, with 13 bases identical to TRBD2. The CDR3 spans 17 residues. J lost 7 bases, V lost 2 bases, and 8 bases had no gene match. Germline values: CDR1 SGHVS, CDR2 FNYEAQ. CDR3 loop: CASSLRTGTSGANEQFF. The DNA for the CDR3 is TGTGCCAGCAGCTTAAGGACCGGGACTAGCGGGGCGAATGAGCAGTTCTTC.